The table lists the clone carrying this TCR beta chain with many counts. Its antigen remains unknown. This record belongs to a study of T cell repertoires in cytomegalovirus infection. Germline V gives CDR1 SGHTA, CDR2 FQGNSA. There are 18 residues in the CDR3. After removal of 2 bases from V and 3 bases from J, the junction contained 6 bases not matched to a gene. TCRdb re-called the reads with MiXCR, one entry per CDR3 protein. The repertoire holds hundreds of thousands of distinct CDR3 sequences, with about 33% as singletons. The study's findings and limits: There were HLA-C-restricted CMV-specific TCR beta clonotypes dominating the ex vivo response.

Here the sequenced sample was cultured CD8+ T cells from PBMCs, taken from culture after CMV antigen stimulation. The source is a human donor in good health (CMV status not recorded). Some clones in this sample may be carry-over from other donors' samples. V gene TRBV7-2 combines with J gene TRBJ2-3; 15 bases are a match to TRBD2. This CDR3 is CASSLKGTSGGRTDTQYF. In DNA, the CDR3 is TGTGCCAGCAGCTTAAAAGGGACTAGCGGGGGGAGGACAGATACGCAGTATTTT.